This section outlines one T cell receptor (beta chain) sequence together with its context. Deletions cut 6 bases from V and 4 bases from J, with 12 bases between. The CDR3 loop spans 13 amino acids. Germline CDR1 is LNHDA and CDR2 is SQIVND (reference sequence). Generated by immunoSEQ multiplex PCR, the TCRdb table keeps only in-frame clones and is missing some. This repertoire shows 35,000 to 50,000 clones, around 72% found once; its top ten account for 2.5% to 3%. The data derive from a study of PD-1 blockade in classical Hodgkin lymphoma. Relapses following autologous stem cell transplantation were seen in all patients, with brentuximab vedotin exposure varying.

This chain joins TRBV19 and TRBJ1-1; the D gene is possibly TRBD1 (6 bases). This sequence originates from a human donor with classical Hodgkin lymphoma. The specimen comprised peripheral blood mononuclear cells (PBMCs), sampled before the second cycle of nivolumab. The CDR3 spells CASRDSWITEAFF. The CDR3 bases are TGTGCCAGTAGGGACAGTTGGATCACTGAAGCTTTCTTT. Full variable domain (rest looked up from reference TRBV19 and TRBJ1-1): DGGITQSPKYLFRKEGQNVTLSCEQNLNHDAMYWYRQDPGQGLRLIYYSQIVNDFQKGDIAEGYSVSREKKESFPLTVTSAQKNPTAFYLCASRDSWITEAFFGQGTRLTVV.